The source of this T cell receptor (beta chain) is a study of T cells in Graves' hyperthyroidism and ophthalmopathy (dated by TCRdb to the late 2010s). Regarding the research as a whole: Peripheral blood samples were taken at the time of initial diagnosis, prior to any treatment. In several Graves' hyperthyroidism patients, the study also compared T-cell repertoires from thyroid tissue with T-cell repertoires from blood. According to the paper, TCR Vbeta CDR3 sequencing was carried out on approximately 140 peripheral blood samples, which came from around 43 ophthalmopathy, under 85 hyperthyroidism and roughly 17 progressor patients. The 100 or so discovery patients were randomly divided into training and test sets at a 7:3 ratio. Prospective prediction of ophthalmopathy was tested in an independent validation cohort of some 19 hyperthyroidism patients and roughly 16 patients who later progressed to ophthalmopathy. To identify TCR V-J signatures that set the groups apart, the researchers used a discovery cohort of roughly 100 patients, made up of 40 to 45 with Graves' ophthalmopathy and 57 with stable Graves' hyperthyroidism. After sampling, hyperthyroidism patients received methimazole starting at 30 mg daily, and ophthalmopathy patients received high-dose intravenous methylprednisolone.

Of note for this clonotype: No antigen is known for it. The record has no base qualities; no much larger clone is one base away.

Stable Graves' hyperthyroidism was defined as no progression to ophthalmopathy during 18 months of follow-up. Hyperthyroidism patients were newly diagnosed, had a disease duration of under 2 months, and were aged 18 to 65 years. The study excluded patients with uncontrolled infections, other autoimmune diseases, pregnancy or lactation. Diagnoses relied on clinical symptoms, serum thyroxine and TRAb, thyroid ultrasound and orbital computed tomography. PBMCs were separated from roughly 10 ml of fresh peripheral blood using Ficoll-Paque density gradient centrifugation. Total RNA was extracted with Trizol reagent, and quality was checked on an Agilent 2100 Bioanalyzer. From a lookup of the germline V gene, CDR1 and CDR2 are MGHRA and YSYEKL. The CDR3 runs 13 amino acids, cysteine and phenylalanine included. The kept DNA is CDR3 alone, 39 bases in frame from the first base. Clipping removes 4 bases from V and 10 bases from J, with 7 as the unmatched junction base count.

The TCR beta CDR3 regions were amplified from the RNA transcripts. A first-round RT-PCR of the TCR CDR3 used the HTBI primer set with the Qiagen OneStep RT-PCR kit. The libraries were constructed in a second round of multiplex PCR and then size-selected and purified. Sequencing of the libraries was done on an Illumina HiSeq2000 using paired-end 100 bp reads. In the authors' own workflow: SOAPnuke was used to process the raw data, throwing out any read that contained adapters or uncalled bases, had a mean Phred below 15, or lacked an exact constant-primer or identifier match. High-quality paired reads were merged with COPE v1.2.5, and unique nucleotide sequences were defined as clonotypes. MiTCR v1.1 was used to align clonotypes to the IMGT TRBV, TRBD and TRBJ reference segments. Only V-J combinations with frequency above 0.0001, covering about 99% of repertoires, were analysed. The TCS score was defined as F50 (clonal expansion) divided by E x V (chaos), with BLOSUM62-based TCRdist calculated between CDR3 peptides within each V-J. Welch's t-statistics and random forest reduced fewer than 550 V-J features to fewer than 15, which were used in a naive Bayes classifier (R e1071). The similarity between thyroid and blood repertoires was quantified using the Morisita-Horn index. TCRdb handled the public reads itself, with Q25 trimming in fastp and clone calling in MiXCR, and kept productive beta chains. Every distinct CDR3 protein forms one entry, paired with its most common genes and DNA. TCRdb's processing, not the authors' own work, is the source of the V and J calls. In all, the sample holds 700,000 to 850,000 distinct CDR3 sequences, and 35% of those were seen once. Around 30% of the sample is in the top ten clones.

Overall study results and their limits: No statistical method was used to set the sample size in advance, and investigators knew the group allocation. A model built on a 13 V-J signature distinguished ophthalmopathy from stable hyperthyroidism, reaching about 89% sensitivity and 81.08% specificity in cross-validation and 80%/75% in testing. Most expanded thyroid clonotypes (frequency above 0.001) were also detected in blood, a finding suggesting that blood repertoires may reflect thyroid immune responses. In validation, progression to ophthalmopathy was predicted by the model with around 71% sensitivity and around 76% specificity, a median of approximately 6.5 months before onset.

Input material: blood. The chain is encoded by TRBV4-1 joined to TRBJ1-2; the junction holds 9 bases that match TRBD1. The receptor's source is a woman aged 40 to 55 with Graves' hyperthyroidism. The sequenced DNA: TGCGCCAGCAGCCCCCGGGACAGGGATCACTACACCTTC. This gives the protein CASSPRDRDHYTF.